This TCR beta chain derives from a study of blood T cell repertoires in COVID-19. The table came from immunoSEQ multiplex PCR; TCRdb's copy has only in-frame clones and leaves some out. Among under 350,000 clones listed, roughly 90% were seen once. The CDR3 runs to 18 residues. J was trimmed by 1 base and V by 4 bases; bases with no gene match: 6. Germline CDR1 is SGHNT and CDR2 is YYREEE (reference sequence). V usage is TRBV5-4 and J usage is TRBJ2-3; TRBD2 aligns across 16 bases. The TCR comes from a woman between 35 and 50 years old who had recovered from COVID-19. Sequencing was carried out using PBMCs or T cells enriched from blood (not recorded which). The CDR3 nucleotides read TGTGCCAGCAGCACGGGACTAGCGGGAGGGCCCGGCACAGATACGCAGTATTTT. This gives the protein CASSTGLAGGPGTDTQYF.